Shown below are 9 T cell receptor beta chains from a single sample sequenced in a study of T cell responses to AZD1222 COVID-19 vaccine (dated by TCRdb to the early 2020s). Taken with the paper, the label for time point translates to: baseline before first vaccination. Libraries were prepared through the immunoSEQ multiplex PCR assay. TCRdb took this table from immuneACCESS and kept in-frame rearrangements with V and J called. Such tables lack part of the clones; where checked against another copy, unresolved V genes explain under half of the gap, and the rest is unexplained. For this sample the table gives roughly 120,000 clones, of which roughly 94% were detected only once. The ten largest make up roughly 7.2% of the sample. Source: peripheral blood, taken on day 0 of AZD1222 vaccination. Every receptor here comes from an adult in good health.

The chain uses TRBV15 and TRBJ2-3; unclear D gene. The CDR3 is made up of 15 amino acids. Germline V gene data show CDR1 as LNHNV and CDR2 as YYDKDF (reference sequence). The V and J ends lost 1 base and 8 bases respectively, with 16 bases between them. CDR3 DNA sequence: TGTGCCACCAGCAGAGCCAAGTTGCTCTCGTTTACGCAGTATTTT. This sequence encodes CATSRAKLLSFTQYF.

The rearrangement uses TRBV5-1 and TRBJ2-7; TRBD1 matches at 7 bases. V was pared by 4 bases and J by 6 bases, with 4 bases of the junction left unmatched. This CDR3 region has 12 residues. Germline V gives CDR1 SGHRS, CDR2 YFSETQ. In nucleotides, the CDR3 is TGCGCCAGCAGCCCAACAGGGGCCGAGCAGTACTTC. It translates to CASSPTGAEQYF.

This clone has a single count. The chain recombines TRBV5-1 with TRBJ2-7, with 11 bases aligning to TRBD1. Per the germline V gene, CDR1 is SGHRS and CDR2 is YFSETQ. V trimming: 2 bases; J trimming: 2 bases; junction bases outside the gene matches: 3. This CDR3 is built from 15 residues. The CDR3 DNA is TGCGCCAGCAGCTTCGGGACAGGGGGTGCCTACGAGCAGTACTTC. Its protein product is CASSFGTGGAYEQYF.

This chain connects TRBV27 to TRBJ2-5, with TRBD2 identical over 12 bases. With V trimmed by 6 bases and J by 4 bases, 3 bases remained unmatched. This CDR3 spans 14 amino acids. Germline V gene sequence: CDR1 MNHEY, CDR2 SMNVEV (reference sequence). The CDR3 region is CASRLGLAGETQYF. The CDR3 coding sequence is TGTGCCAGCAGGCTGGGACTAGCGGGAGAGACCCAGTACTTC.

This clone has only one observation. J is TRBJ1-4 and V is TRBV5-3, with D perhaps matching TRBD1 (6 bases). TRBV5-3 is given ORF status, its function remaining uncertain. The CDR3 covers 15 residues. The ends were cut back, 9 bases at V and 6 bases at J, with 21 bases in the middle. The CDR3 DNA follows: TGTGCCAAAAAGACCCAGGGGACCTACGATGAAAAACTGTTTTTT. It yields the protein CAKKTQGTYDEKLFF.

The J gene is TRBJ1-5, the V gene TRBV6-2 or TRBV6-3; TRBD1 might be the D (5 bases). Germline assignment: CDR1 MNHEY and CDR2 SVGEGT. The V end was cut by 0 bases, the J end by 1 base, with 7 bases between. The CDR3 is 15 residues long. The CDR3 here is CASSYSGDSNQPQHF. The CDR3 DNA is TGTGCCAGCAGTTACTCCGGGGACAGCAATCAGCCCCAGCATTTT.

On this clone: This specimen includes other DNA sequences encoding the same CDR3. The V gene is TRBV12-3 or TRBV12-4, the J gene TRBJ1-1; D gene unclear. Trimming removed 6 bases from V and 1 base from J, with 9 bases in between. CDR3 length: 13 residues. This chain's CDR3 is CASSFRGNTEAFF. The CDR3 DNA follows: TGTGCCAGCAGCTTCCGTGGGAACACTGAAGCTTTCTTT.

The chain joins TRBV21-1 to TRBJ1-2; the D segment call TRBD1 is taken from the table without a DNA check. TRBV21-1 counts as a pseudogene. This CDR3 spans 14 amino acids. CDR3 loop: CASRTFRDKHGYTF. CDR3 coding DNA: TGTGCCAGCCGGACCTTCCGGGACAAGCATGGCTACACCTTC.

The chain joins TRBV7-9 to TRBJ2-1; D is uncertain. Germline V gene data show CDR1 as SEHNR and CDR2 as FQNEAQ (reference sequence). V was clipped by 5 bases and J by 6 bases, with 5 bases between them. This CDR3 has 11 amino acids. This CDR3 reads CASSPGNEQFF. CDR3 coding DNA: TGTGCCAGCAGCCCCGGCAATGAGCAGTTCTTC.